These 14 T cell receptor beta chains originate from one sample sequenced in a study of blood T cell repertoires in COVID-19. Method: immunoSEQ multiplex PCR; TCRdb's copy keeps in-frame clones and lacks some. Of fewer than 350,000 clones in the sample, around 86% were seen once. Sequenced material: PBMCs or T cells enriched from blood (not recorded which). The receptor source for this set is a woman in her forties with acute COVID-19.

This clone was detected a few times. The chain employs TRBV27 and TRBJ1-6; D remains unclear. Germline V CDR1 and CDR2: MNHEY, SMNVEV (reference sequence). Deletions cut 5 bases from V and 0 bases from J, with 14 bases between. The CDR3 contains 17 residues. The CDR3 coding sequence is TGTGCCAGCAGTGCCGCCCCGAGGAGCTCCTATAATTCACCCCTCCACTTT. Protein: CASSAAPRSSYNSPLHF.

The chain couples TRBV18 to TRBJ2-1, with 8 bases fitting TRBD2. The CDR3 loop spans 14 amino acids. V shed 4 bases and J 4 bases; nucleotides not matched to a gene: 3. Germline CDR1 and CDR2: KGHSH and LQKENI. The CDR3 region is CASSRREGYNEQFF. As DNA, the CDR3 is TGTGCCAGCTCACGACGGGAGGGGTACAATGAGCAGTTCTTC.

The CDR3 sequence is CAISKQGEYGYTF. The CDR3 DNA reads TGTGCCATCAGCAAACAGGGGGAATATGGCTACACCTTC. The chain couples TRBV10-3 to TRBJ1-2; TRBD1 matches at 8 bases. V lost 6 bases to trimming and J lost 5 bases; unmatched junction nucleotides: 5. This CDR3 region has 13 residues. Germline lookup yields CDR1 ENHRY and CDR2 SYGVKD.

The V call is TRBV4-1, the J call TRBJ1-2; D perhaps matches TRBD1 (6 bases). Germline lookup yields CDR1 MGHRA and CDR2 YSYEKL. Trimming stripped 5 bases from V and 4 bases from J, with 11 bases between. The CDR3 loop spans 13 amino acids. The CDR3 DNA reads TGCGCCAGCAGCTCGGACAGCATCTATGGCTACACCTTC. It specifies CASSSDSIYGYTF.

The chain joins TRBV6-2 or TRBV6-3 to TRBJ1-2; D is unclear. V was trimmed by 6 bases and J by 3 bases, leaving 11 bases between them. Germline CDR1 is MNHEY and CDR2 is SVGEGT. The CDR3 consists of 13 residues. CDR3 in DNA: TGTGCCAGCAGCGATCGGAGGGACTATGGCTACACCTTC. Translated: CASSDRRDYGYTF.

The chain has TRBV7-6 and TRBJ2-1, with 12 bases lining up with TRBD2. The length of the CDR3 is 16 residues. The trim removed 5 bases at V and 3 bases at J, leaving 5 bases unmatched. The germline V gene encodes CDR1 SGHVS and CDR2 FNYEAQ. CDR3 DNA sequence: TGTGCCAGCAGCCAAATACTAGCGGGGGGCTACAATGAGCAGTTCTTC. This encodes CASSQILAGGYNEQFF.

The chain combines TRBV2 with TRBJ2-3; TRBD2 agrees at 14 bases. Trimming took 7 bases from V and 3 from J; bases not matched to a gene: 3. The germline CDR1 and CDR2 sequences are SNHLY and FYNNEI. The CDR3 consists of 15 residues. The CDR3 DNA reads TGTGCCAGCACGAGACTAGCGGGGGGGACAGATACGCAGTATTTT. This sequence encodes CASTRLAGGTDTQYF.

V gene TRBV19 combines with J gene TRBJ2-7; TRBD2 matches at 14 bases. Germline values: CDR1 LNHDA, CDR2 SQIVND (reference sequence). This CDR3 is built from 16 residues. The trim removed 4 bases at V and 2 bases at J, leaving 4 bases unmatched. The CDR3 reads CASSTGLAGVTYEQYF. CDR3 bases: TGTGCCAGTAGTACGGGACTAGCGGGGGTGACCTACGAGCAGTACTTC.

The chain couples TRBV19 to TRBJ2-2; 8 bases fit TRBD1. The V and J ends lost 7 bases and 5 bases, in that order; junction bases with no gene match: 9. There are 15 residues in the CDR3. The germline V gene has CDR1 LNHDA and CDR2 SQIVND (reference sequence). The CDR3 DNA sequence: TGTGCCAGTAATAACGCGGACAGGGTAACCGGGGAGCTGTTTTTT. Its translation: CASNNADRVTGELFF.

This chain connects TRBV19 to TRBJ1-1; 8 bases are a match to TRBD1. CDR3 length: 16 amino acids. Unmatched junction bases numbered 9, after V lost 5 bases and J lost 1 base. Germline loops: CDR1 LNHDA, CDR2 SQIVND (reference sequence). The CDR3 DNA follows: TGTGCCAGTAGTCTCATGACAGGGACAGGGAACACTGAAGCTTTCTTT. Translating gives CASSLMTGTGNTEAFF.

This chain joins TRBV10-3 and TRBJ2-5; a possible D gene is TRBD1 (6 bases). The V and J ends lost 5 bases and 5 bases respectively, with 9 bases between them. In germline, CDR1 is ENHRY, CDR2 SYGVKD. This CDR3 spans 12 amino acids. CDR3 sequence: CAISPDRETQYF. CDR3 DNA sequence: TGTGCCATCAGTCCCGACAGGGAGACCCAGTACTTC.

This chain joins TRBV9 and TRBJ2-1; no definite D call. The length of the CDR3 is 15 residues. The germline V gene encodes CDR1 SGDLS and CDR2 YYNGEE. The V end lost 0 bases, the J end lost 7 bases, and 14 bases lay between the germline ends. The CDR3 loop reads CASSVETILVNEQFF. The DNA for the CDR3 is TGTGCCAGCAGCGTAGAAACTATCTTAGTGAATGAGCAGTTCTTC.

The rearrangement uses TRBV3-1 (or the pseudogene TRBV3-2) and TRBJ2-3; 10 bases are shared with TRBD2. The CDR3 contains 16 residues. V lost 4 bases to trimming and J lost 1 base; unmatched junction nucleotides: 5. Germline CDR1 and CDR2: LGHDT and YNNKEL (reference sequence). CDR3: CASSPVSGGRTDTQYF. In DNA form, the CDR3 reads TGTGCCAGCAGCCCGGTTAGCGGGGGGCGCACAGATACGCAGTATTTT.

Worth noting for this clone: Germline is not matched at one junction end, which may reflect a read error. V usage is TRBV6-9 and J usage is TRBJ1-1, with unresolved D. The CDR3 totals 11 residues. From germline, CDR1 is MNHGY and CDR2 SVAAGI. The CDR3 sequence: CASSYQADAFF. CDR3 in DNA: TGTGCCAGCAGTTACCAGGCTGATGCTTTCTTT.